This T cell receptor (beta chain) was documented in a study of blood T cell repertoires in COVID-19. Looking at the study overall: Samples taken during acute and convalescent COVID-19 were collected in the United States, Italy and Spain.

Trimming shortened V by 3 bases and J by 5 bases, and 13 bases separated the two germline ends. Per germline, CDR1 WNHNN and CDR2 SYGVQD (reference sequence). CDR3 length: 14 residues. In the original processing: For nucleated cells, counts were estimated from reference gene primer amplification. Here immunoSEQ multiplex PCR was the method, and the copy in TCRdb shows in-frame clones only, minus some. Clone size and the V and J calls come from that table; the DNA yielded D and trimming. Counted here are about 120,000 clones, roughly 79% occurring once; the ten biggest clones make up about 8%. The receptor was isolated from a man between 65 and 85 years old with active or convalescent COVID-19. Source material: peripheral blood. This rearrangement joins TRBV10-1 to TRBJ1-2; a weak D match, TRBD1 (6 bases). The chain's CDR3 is CASSEQGLPYGYTF. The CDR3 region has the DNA TGCGCCAGCAGTGAACAGGGCCTACCTTATGGCTACACCTTC.